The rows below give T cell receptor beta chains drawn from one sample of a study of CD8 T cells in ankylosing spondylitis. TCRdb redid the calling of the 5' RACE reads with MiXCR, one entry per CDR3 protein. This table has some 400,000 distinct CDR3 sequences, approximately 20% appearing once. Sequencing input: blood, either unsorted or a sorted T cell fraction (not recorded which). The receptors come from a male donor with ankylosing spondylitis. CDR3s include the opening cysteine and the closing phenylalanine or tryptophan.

CDR3aa: CASSQSWETQYF
v_gene: TRBV7-8
j_gene: TRBJ2-5

CDR3aa: CASSFPLAKSYNEQFF
v_gene: TRBV5-8
j_gene: TRBJ2-1

CDR3aa: CASSHVSSGPRETQYF
v_gene: TRBV3-1
j_gene: TRBJ2-5

CDR3aa: CSAPRGYTF
v_gene: TRBV20-1
j_gene: TRBJ1-2

CDR3aa: CASRDTGNEKLFF
v_gene: TRBV25-1
j_gene: TRBJ1-4

CDR3aa: CASSLHGGLNTEAFF
v_gene: TRBV5-1
j_gene: TRBJ1-1

CDR3aa: CSARVSTDTQYF
v_gene: TRBV20-1
j_gene: TRBJ2-3

CDR3aa: CASSLDAGQPQHF
v_gene: TRBV5-1
j_gene: TRBJ1-5

CDR3aa: CSVEARLAGGYQFF
v_gene: TRBV29-1
j_gene: TRBJ2-1

CDR3aa: CASSWELSPREQFF
v_gene: TRBV11-3
j_gene: TRBJ2-1

CDR3aa: CSARDLKDYSNQPQHF
v_gene: TRBV20-1
j_gene: TRBJ1-5

CDR3aa: CASSYSTSGTGEQFF
v_gene: TRBV6-5
j_gene: TRBJ2-1

CDR3aa: CSVDQVTQYF
v_gene: TRBV29-1
j_gene: TRBJ2-5

CDR3aa: CSAITSGVAKNIQYF
v_gene: TRBV20-1
j_gene: TRBJ2-4

CDR3aa: CASSLSSTSNEKLFF
v_gene: TRBV7-9
j_gene: TRBJ1-4

CDR3aa: CASSSTGGYEQYF
v_gene: TRBV12-3/TRBV12-4
j_gene: TRBJ2-7

CDR3aa: CSARTWVGSGGETQYF
v_gene: TRBV20-1
j_gene: TRBJ2-5

CDR3aa: CSGGLAGIPDTQYF
v_gene: TRBV29-1
j_gene: TRBJ2-3

CDR3aa: CASSEEGSSYNEQFF
v_gene: TRBV4-2
j_gene: TRBJ2-1

CDR3aa: CASLGQDYEQYF
v_gene: TRBV10-3
j_gene: TRBJ2-7

CDR3aa: CASSLPRGASGNTDTQYF
v_gene: TRBV7-3
j_gene: TRBJ2-3

CDR3aa: CASSQSGNSYNEQFF
v_gene: TRBV7-2
j_gene: TRBJ2-1

CDR3aa: CASSAMTQTYNEQFF
v_gene: TRBV9
j_gene: TRBJ2-1

CDR3aa: CASSQVTSYHNEQFF
v_gene: TRBV3-1
j_gene: TRBJ2-1

CDR3aa: CASSRTGTFAYEQYF
v_gene: TRBV7-9
j_gene: TRBJ2-7

CDR3aa: CSAPRGRDYGYTF
v_gene: TRBV20-1
j_gene: TRBJ1-2

CDR3aa: CASSPGRNSYNEQFF
v_gene: TRBV7-2
j_gene: TRBJ2-1

CDR3aa: CASRSKEGRGTEAFF
v_gene: TRBV10-2
j_gene: TRBJ1-1

CDR3aa: CASRGSGRAQLF
v_gene: TRBV2
j_gene: TRBJ2-1

CDR3aa: CASRPRGDRGYNEQFF
v_gene: TRBV27
j_gene: TRBJ2-1

CDR3aa: CASSFRQGGADTQYF
v_gene: TRBV7-9
j_gene: TRBJ2-3

CDR3aa: CSAGTSTDTQYF
v_gene: TRBV29-1
j_gene: TRBJ2-3

CDR3aa: CASSNSGNTIYF
v_gene: TRBV6-1
j_gene: TRBJ1-3

CDR3aa: CASSTGQGLYEQYF
v_gene: TRBV5-1
j_gene: TRBJ2-7

CDR3aa: CASSYSMGRNYEQYF
v_gene: TRBV6-2/TRBV6-3
j_gene: TRBJ2-7

CDR3aa: CASSLAWAGGYDTQYF
v_gene: TRBV7-2
j_gene: TRBJ2-3